Presented here are 2 T cell receptor beta chains from one specimen sequenced in a study of T cell repertoires in cytomegalovirus infection. Each CDR3 protein is one row after TCRdb ran MiXCR on the reads. The sample consists of about 83,000 distinct CDR3 sequences, 25% to 30% of them appearing once. Antigens of these TCRs are unknown. This material consisted of CD8+ T cells from cultured PBMCs, taken from culture after CMV antigen stimulation. These receptors were obtained from a human donor in good health (CMV status not recorded). Some clones in this sample may be carry-over from other donors' samples.

The chain joins TRBV7-9 to TRBJ1-4; 7 bases line up with TRBD1. Germline V gene lookup returns CDR1 SEHNR and CDR2 FQNEAQ (reference sequence). CDR3 length equals 15 residues. The V segment lost 6 bases and the J segment 5 bases; nucleotides outside the gene matches: 9. This CDR3 reads CASSFDRVINEKLFF. CDR3 coding DNA: TGTGCCAGCAGTTTTGACAGGGTTATAAATGAAAAACTGTTTTTT.

This clonotype was observed many times. The chain combines TRBV28 with TRBJ2-1, with 11 bases fitting TRBD2. The CDR3 has 15 amino acids. CDR1 is MDHEN and CDR2 is SYDVKM in the germline V gene. J was trimmed by 6 bases and V by 5 bases; bases with no gene match: 6. In nucleotides, the CDR3 is TGTGCCAGCAGTGCCCTAGCGGGGGGACTCAATGAGCAGTTCTTC. Amino acids: CASSALAGGLNEQFF. Variable domain in full (rest from reference TRBV28 and TRBJ2-1): DVKVTQSSRYLVKRTGEKVFLECVQDMDHENMFWYRQDPGLGLRLIYFSYDVKMKEKGDIPEGYSVSREKKERFSLILESASTNQTSMYLCASSALAGGLNEQFFGPGTRLTVL.